This entry describes one T cell receptor beta chain. Its antigen is unknown. These data originate in a study of regulatory T cells. Looked up from germline, CDR1 is MGHRA and CDR2 is YSYEKL. J was trimmed by 9 bases and V by 1 base; bases with no gene match: 10. This CDR3 is built from 17 residues. Study-wide findings and caveats: Hydrophobic residues at CDR3 positions 6 and 7 were enriched in conventional CD4+ T cells of CD3G-deficient patients.

Amplification used 52 TRBV primers and 13 TRBJ primers. Data came from immunoSEQ multiplex PCR; TCRdb stores just in-frame clones and leaves some out. The top ten hold about 1.4% of the sample, which has some 29,000 clones, 92% seen once. The origin of this receptor is a person aged 18 to 35 with CD3G deficiency. Sequencing was done on a sample of conventional CD4+ T cells sorted from blood. The J gene is TRBJ1-6, the V gene TRBV4-1, with TRBD1 identical over 9 bases. The CDR3 coding sequence is TGCGCCAGCAGCCAAGTGCCGGGACAGGGAAGGTTTTCACCCCTCCACTTT. Translating it yields CASSQVPGQGRFSPLHF.